These 21 T cell receptor beta chains were sequenced from one sample in a study of blood T cell repertoires in COVID-19. Profiling relied on immunoSEQ multiplex PCR, and the TCRdb table lists in-frame clones only, not all of them. The table has 450,000 to 500,000 clones, approximately 86% seen once. Input material: PBMCs or T cells enriched from blood (not recorded which). Source of these receptors: a woman younger than 30 who had recovered from COVID-19.

V and J are TRBV5-4 and TRBJ1-6; the D is unclear. CDR1 is SGHNT and CDR2 is YYREEE in the germline V gene (reference sequence). This CDR3 has 16 amino acids. V was trimmed by 0 bases and J by 5 bases, leaving 12 bases between them. As DNA, the CDR3 is TGTGCCAGCAGCTTGGGGTCCGTCGGGGATAATTCACCCCTCCACTTT. Its translation is CASSLGSVGDNSPLHF.

V is TRBV5-1 and J is TRBJ1-6, with 9 bases aligning to TRBD1. V lost 0 bases to trimming and J lost 9 bases; unmatched junction nucleotides: 10. CDR1 SGHRS and CDR2 YFSETQ come from the germline V gene. The CDR3 has 17 amino acids. This CDR3 reads CASSLEPPGQGSSPLHF. CDR3 coding DNA: TGCGCCAGCAGCTTGGAACCTCCGGGACAGGGAAGTTCACCCCTCCACTTT.

The chain has TRBV9 and TRBJ1-2; 7 nucleotides match TRBD1. Trimming cost V 0 bases and J 3 bases; bases outside gene matches: 5. CDR1 is SGDLS and CDR2 is YYNGEE in the germline V gene. The CDR3 runs 15 residues. DNA of the CDR3: TGTGCCAGCAGCGTAGGGGGACAGAGTCACTATGGCTACACCTTC. Amino acids: CASSVGGQSHYGYTF.

This chain links TRBV5-1 with TRBJ2-2; 7 bases agree with TRBD1. V was pared by 3 bases and J by 3 bases, with 11 bases of the junction left unmatched. Germline CDR1 reads SGHRS; CDR2 reads YFSETQ. The CDR3 consists of 17 residues. The CDR3 is CASSSPGGRKDTGELFF. The DNA of the CDR3 is TGCGCCAGCAGCTCCCCAGGGGGTCGAAAAGACACCGGGGAGCTGTTTTTT.

The chain links TRBV6-5 to TRBJ1-5; 7 nucleotides match TRBD1. Germline V CDR1 and CDR2: MNHEY, SVGAGI. Trimming at V came to 6 bases and at J to 1 base, leaving 6 bases not matched to a gene. The CDR3 covers 15 residues. For the CDR3, the DNA is TGTGCCAGCAGAACCAACAGGGGAAGCAATCAGCCCCAGCATTTT. This sequence encodes CASRTNRGSNQPQHF.

This sequence joins TRBV18 and TRBJ2-3, with no clear D. Between the trimmed V and J ends, which lost 4 bases and 4 bases, there was a span of 18 bases. The CDR3 runs to 16 residues. Looked up from germline, CDR1 is KGHSH and CDR2 is LQKENI. The DNA for the CDR3 is TGTGCCAGCTCACTCTACCCGTCCTCGGTGGCAGATACGCAGTATTTT. Translation: CASSLYPSSVADTQYF. Full variable domain (rest looked up from reference TRBV18 and TRBJ2-3): NAGVMQNPRHLVRRRGQEARLRCSPMKGHSHVYWYRQLPEEGLKFMVYLQKENIIDESGMPKERFSAEFPKEGPSILRIQQVVRGDSAAYFCASSLYPSSVADTQYFGPGTRLTVL.

This clone was counted a single time. The chain couples TRBV2 to TRBJ2-1, with 9 bases identical to TRBD2. V lost 7 bases, J lost 5 bases, and 3 bases stayed unmatched. Germline V gives CDR1 SNHLY, CDR2 FYNNEI. There are 13 residues in the CDR3. The CDR3 region is CASKGLANNEQFF. CDR3 in DNA: TGTGCCAGCAAGGGACTAGCTAACAATGAGCAGTTCTTC.

The chain employs TRBV7-2 and TRBJ1-6, with 9 bases matching TRBD1. The ends lost 3 bases at V and 7 bases at J; junction bases unmatched: 7. The length of the CDR3 is 16 residues. The germline CDR1 and CDR2 sequences are SGHTA and FQGNSA. CDR3 loop: CASSFFLDRGNSPLHF. The CDR3 region has the DNA TGTGCCAGCAGCTTTTTCCTGGACAGGGGAAATTCACCCCTCCACTTT.

In its sample, this clone was seen a few times. The genes are TRBV4-1 and TRBJ2-2, with 10 bases matching TRBD1. CDR1 and CDR2 from the germline V gene are MGHRA and YSYEKL. The V gene end was trimmed by 2 bases and the J gene end by 7 bases; junction bases not matched to a gene: 4. The CDR3 covers 15 residues. CDR3 bases: TGCGCCAGCAGCCAAACAGGGACAGGGGACGGGGAGCTGTTTTTT. Protein sequence: CASSQTGTGDGELFF.

This clone was counted at least ten times. This rearrangement joins TRBV5-4 to TRBJ1-2; maybe TRBD1 (5 bases). Germline CDR1 is SGHNT and CDR2 is YYREEE (reference sequence). The CDR3 is 12 residues long. Trimming cost V 4 bases and J 6 bases, with 10 bases left between them. CDR3: CASSIQGDGYTF. The CDR3 nucleotides read TGTGCCAGCAGCATACAAGGGGATGGCTACACCTTC.

CDR3 residues: CASSVGGYGYTF. Here the CDR3 DNA reads TGTGCCAGCAGCGTGGGGGGCTATGGCTACACCTTC. This chain uses TRBV7-2 with TRBJ1-2, with TRBD1 as a possible D gene (5 bases). V lost 5 bases and J lost 4, with 8 bases in between. The CDR3 is 12 amino acids. Germline assignment: CDR1 SGHTA and CDR2 FQGNSA.

The chain links TRBV28 to TRBJ2-7; TRBD1 might be the D (6 bases). V lost 4 bases, J lost 0 bases, and 10 bases lay in between. Per germline, CDR1 MDHEN and CDR2 SYDVKM. This CDR3 spans 14 amino acids. The DNA for the CDR3 is TGTGCCAGCAGTTCCCAGACAGGCTCCTACGAGCAGTACTTC. This translates into CASSSQTGSYEQYF.

J is TRBJ1-4 and V is TRBV27; 8 bases are shared with TRBD1. Germline trimming cut 8 bases from V and 6 bases from J; bases unmatched to any gene: 8. The CDR3 length is 14 residues. Germline assignment: CDR1 MNHEY and CDR2 SMNVEV (reference sequence). CDR3 DNA sequence: TGTGCCAGCCGAGGACAGGGTGTAGATGAAAAACTGTTTTTT. Protein product: CASRGQGVDEKLFF.

The chain is built from TRBV28 and TRBJ2-5; possibly TRBD2 for D (6 bases). Germline CDR1 MDHEN, CDR2 SYDVKM. V lost 5 bases and J lost 3, with 16 bases in between. The length of the CDR3 is 15 residues. The CDR3 here is CASSRGGAAKETQYF. The CDR3 nucleotides read TGTGCCAGCAGTAGGGGCGGGGCGGCGAAAGAGACCCAGTACTTC.

J is TRBJ2-5 and V is TRBV7-2; 10 bases are a match to TRBD1. Germline CDR1 reads SGHTA; CDR2 reads FQGNSA. The CDR3 runs 15 residues. The junction had 7 bases not matched to a gene; V was cut back by 5 bases and J by 4 bases. The CDR3 protein is CASSTRQGAGETQYF. CDR3 in DNA: TGTGCCAGCAGCACCCGACAGGGGGCGGGAGAGACCCAGTACTTC.

The J gene is TRBJ2-3, the V gene TRBV9; tentatively, D is TRBD2 (5 bases). This CDR3 is built from 14 residues. Trimming cost V 0 bases and J 3 bases, with 8 bases left between them. The germline V gene encodes CDR1 SGDLS and CDR2 YYNGEE. The CDR3 region has the DNA TGTGCCAGCAGCGTAGACGGGGTAACAGATACGCAGTATTTT. This encodes CASSVDGVTDTQYF. Full variable domain (outside the CDR3, taken from reference TRBV9 and TRBJ2-3): DSGVTQTPKHLITATGQRVTLRCSPRSGDLSVYWYQQSLDQGLQFLIQYYNGEERAKGNILERFSAQQFPDLHSELNLSSLELGDSALYFCASSVDGVTDTQYFGPGTRLTVL.

For the CDR3, the DNA is TGTGCCAGCAGCTTGGAGGGGGGGTCGAAGAATTCACCCCTCCACTTT. Amino acid sequence: CASSLEGGSKNSPLHF. The chain carries TRBV5-4 and TRBJ1-6, with TRBD1 as a possible D gene (6 bases). Germline V lookup: CDR1 SGHNT, CDR2 YYREEE (reference sequence). Trimming took off 0 bases at V and 7 bases at J, with 14 bases between the two ends. The CDR3 is made up of 16 amino acids.

V usage is TRBV24-1 and J usage is TRBJ2-3, with 7 bases aligning to TRBD2. V gave up 9 bases and J gave up 0 bases; unmatched junction bases: 2. Germline values: CDR1 KGHDR, CDR2 SFDVKD. There are 13 residues in the CDR3. This CDR3 is CATGGESTDTQYF. DNA of the CDR3: TGTGCCACCGGGGGGGAAAGCACAGATACGCAGTATTTT.

In this sample, this clone turned up a few times. The chain links TRBV28 to TRBJ2-7; 7 positions match TRBD1. The junction had 5 bases not matched to a gene; V was cut back by 4 bases and J by 2 bases. This CDR3 is 14 amino acids long. Germline V gene data show CDR1 as MDHEN and CDR2 as SYDVKM. CDR3 nucleotides: TGTGCCAGCAGTTCCCCCGGGACAGCCTACGAGCAGTACTTC. Its translation is CASSSPGTAYEQYF. Drawing the rest from reference TRBV28 and TRBJ2-7, the complete variable domain is DVKVTQSSRYLVKRTGEKVFLECVQDMDHENMFWYRQDPGLGLRLIYFSYDVKMKEKGDIPEGYSVSREKKERFSLILESASTNQTSMYLCASSSPGTAYEQYFGPGTRLTVT.

J is TRBJ2-5 and V is TRBV4-2; the match to TRBD1 covers 7 bases. CDR3 length: 15 residues. Germline-derived CDR1 and CDR2 are LGHNA and YNFKEQ. Losses at the gene ends were 4 bases for V and 5 bases for J; bases not matched to a gene: 10. CDR3 nucleotides: TGTGCCAGCAGCCGAAGGGGGCCCGGATTGGAGACCCAGTACTTC. It encodes CASSRRGPGLETQYF.

The chain carries TRBV6-6 and TRBJ2-1; possibly TRBD2 for D (5 bases). V lost 2 bases to trimming and J lost 5 bases, with 13 bases between them. CDR3 size: 15 residues. Germline loops: CDR1 MNHNY, CDR2 SVGAGI (reference sequence). The CDR3 loop reads CASSYGRPGDNEQFF. As DNA, the CDR3 is TGTGCCAGCAGTTACGGGCGGCCCGGGGACAATGAGCAGTTCTTC.